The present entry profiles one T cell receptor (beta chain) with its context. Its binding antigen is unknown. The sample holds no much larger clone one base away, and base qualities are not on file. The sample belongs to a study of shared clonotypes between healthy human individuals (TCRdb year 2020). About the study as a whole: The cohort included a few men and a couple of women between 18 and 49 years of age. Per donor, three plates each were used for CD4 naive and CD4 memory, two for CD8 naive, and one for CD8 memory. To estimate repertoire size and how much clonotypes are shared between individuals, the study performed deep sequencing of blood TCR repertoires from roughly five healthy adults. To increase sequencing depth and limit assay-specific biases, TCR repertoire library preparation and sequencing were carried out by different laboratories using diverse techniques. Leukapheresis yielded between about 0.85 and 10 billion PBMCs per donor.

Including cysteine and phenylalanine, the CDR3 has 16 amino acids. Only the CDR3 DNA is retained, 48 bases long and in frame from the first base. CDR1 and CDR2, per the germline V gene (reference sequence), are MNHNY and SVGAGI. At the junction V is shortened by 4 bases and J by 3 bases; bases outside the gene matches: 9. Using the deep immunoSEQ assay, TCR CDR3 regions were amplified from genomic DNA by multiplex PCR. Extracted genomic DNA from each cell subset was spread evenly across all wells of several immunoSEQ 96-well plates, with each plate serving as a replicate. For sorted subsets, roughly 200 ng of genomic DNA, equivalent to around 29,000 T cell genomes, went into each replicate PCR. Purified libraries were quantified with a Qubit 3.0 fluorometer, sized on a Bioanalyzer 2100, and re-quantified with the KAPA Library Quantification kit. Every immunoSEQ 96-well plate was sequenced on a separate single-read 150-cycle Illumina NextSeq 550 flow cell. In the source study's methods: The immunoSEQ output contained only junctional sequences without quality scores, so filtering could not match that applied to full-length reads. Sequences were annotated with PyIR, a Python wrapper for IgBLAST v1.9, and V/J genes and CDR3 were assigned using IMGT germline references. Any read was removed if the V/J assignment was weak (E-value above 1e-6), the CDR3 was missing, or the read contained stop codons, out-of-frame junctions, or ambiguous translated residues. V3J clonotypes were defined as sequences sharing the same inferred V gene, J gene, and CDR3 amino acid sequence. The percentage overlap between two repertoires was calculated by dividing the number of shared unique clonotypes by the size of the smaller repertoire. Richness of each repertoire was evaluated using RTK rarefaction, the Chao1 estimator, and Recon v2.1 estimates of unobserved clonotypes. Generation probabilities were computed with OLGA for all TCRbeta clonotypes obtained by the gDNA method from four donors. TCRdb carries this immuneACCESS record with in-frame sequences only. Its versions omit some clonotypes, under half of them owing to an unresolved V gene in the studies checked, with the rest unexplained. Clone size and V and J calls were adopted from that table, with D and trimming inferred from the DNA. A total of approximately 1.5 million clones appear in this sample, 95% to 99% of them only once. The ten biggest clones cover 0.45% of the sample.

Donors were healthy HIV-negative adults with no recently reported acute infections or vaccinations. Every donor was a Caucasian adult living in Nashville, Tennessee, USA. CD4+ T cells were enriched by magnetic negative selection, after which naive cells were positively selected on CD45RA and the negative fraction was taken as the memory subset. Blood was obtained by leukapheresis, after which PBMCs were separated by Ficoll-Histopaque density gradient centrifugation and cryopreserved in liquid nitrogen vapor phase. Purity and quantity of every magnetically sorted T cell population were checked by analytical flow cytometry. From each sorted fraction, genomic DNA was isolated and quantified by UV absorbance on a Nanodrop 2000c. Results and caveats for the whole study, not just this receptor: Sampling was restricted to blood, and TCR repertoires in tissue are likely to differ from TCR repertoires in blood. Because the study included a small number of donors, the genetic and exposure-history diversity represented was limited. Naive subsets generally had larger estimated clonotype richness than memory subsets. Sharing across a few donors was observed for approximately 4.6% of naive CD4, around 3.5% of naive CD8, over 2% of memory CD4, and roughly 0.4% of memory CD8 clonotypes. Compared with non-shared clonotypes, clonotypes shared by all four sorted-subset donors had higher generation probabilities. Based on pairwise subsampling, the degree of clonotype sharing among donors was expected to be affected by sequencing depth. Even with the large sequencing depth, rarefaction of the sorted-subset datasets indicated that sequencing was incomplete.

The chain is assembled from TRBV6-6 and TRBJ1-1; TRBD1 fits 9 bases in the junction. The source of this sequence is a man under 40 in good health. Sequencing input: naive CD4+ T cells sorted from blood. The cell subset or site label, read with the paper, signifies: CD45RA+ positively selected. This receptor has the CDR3 CASSSGTGPLDTEAFF. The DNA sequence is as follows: TGTGCCAGCAGTTCCGGGACAGGGCCCCTGGACACTGAAGCTTTCTTT.